These T cell receptor beta chains were read from a single sample in a study of T cell responses to AZD1222 COVID-19 vaccine. Using immunoSEQ multiplex PCR, the repertoire was profiled, and TCRdb retains in-frame clones only, with some absent. The sample has 120,000 or so clones; 90% are singletons. Material: peripheral blood, obtained on day 0 of MenACWY control vaccination. These TCRs come from an adult in good health. Both conserved end residues are part of each CDR3. The order of the fields is V gene, D gene, clone size, J gene, CDR3 DNA, CDR3 protein. D genes are given only for firm matches. Only some rows state a clone size, as once, few, many or a class for expanded clones.

>TRBV5-6|.|.|TRBJ1-4
TGTGCCAGCAGCTTCGCGAGAAAGGAAAAACTGTTTTTT
CASSFARKEKLFF
>TRBV5-1|TRBD2|once|TRBJ2-3
TGCGCCAGCAGCTCCGCGACTAGCGGGACTATCCGCACAGATACGCAGTATTTT
CASSSATSGTIRTDTQYF
>TRBV19|.|.|TRBJ2-3
TGTGCCAGTAGGGACAGCCACGGGGGAACAGATACGCAGTATTTT
CASRDSHGGTDTQYF
>TRBV6-5|.|.|TRBJ1-1
TGTGCCAGCACCCCCGGCCGGAGGGGCACTGAAGCTTTCTTT
CASTPGRRGTEAFF
>TRBV19|.|once|TRBJ2-1
TGTGCCAGTAGTATGGATGGCATCCATGGCTCCTACAATGAGCAGTTCTTC
CASSMDGIHGSYNEQFF
>TRBV28|TRBD1|.|TRBJ2-1
TGTGCCAGCAGTTTGGCCGGGACAGGGGGTGAGCAGTTCTTC
CASSLAGTGGEQFF
>TRBV2|TRBD2|.|TRBJ2-3
TGTGCCAGCAGAGGACTAGCGGGCCCAGATACGCAGTATTTT
CASRGLAGPDTQYF
>TRBV5-6|.|.|TRBJ2-1
TGTGCCAGCAGCTTAGGGTCGCTTGAGCAGTTCTTC
CASSLGSLEQFF
>TRBV28|.|.|TRBJ1-5
TGTGCCAGCAGTTTTTTGGGATCGAGGAGCAATCAGCCCCAGCATTTT
CASSFLGSRSNQPQHF
>TRBV6-5|TRBD1|.|TRBJ1-1
TGTGCCAGCAGTTTTGACAGGGTTGTTGGGACTGAAGCTTTCTTT
CASSFDRVVGTEAFF
>TRBV28|.|once|TRBJ1-2
TGTGCCACCCTAGAGACAGCGACCTCCGGGGGCTACACCTTC
CATLETATSGGYTF
>TRBV19|TRBD1|.|TRBJ1-4
TGTGCCAGTAGTGGGGGACAGGGCCGAGAAAAACTGTTTTTT
CASSGGQGREKLFF
>TRBV6-4|TRBD1|.|TRBJ1-5
TGTGCCAGCAGGGACAGGGGAGGTTGGGGCAATCAGCCCCAGCATTTT
CASRDRGGWGNQPQHF
>TRBV5-4|.|.|TRBJ1-1
TGTGCCAGCAGCTTGGTAGTCGGAAACACTGAAGCTTTCTTT
CASSLVVGNTEAFF
>TRBV13|.|.|TRBJ2-1
TGTGCCAGCAGCTACACCTACAATGAGCAGTTCTTC
CASSYTYNEQFF
>TRBV4-1|.|.|TRBJ1-5
TGCGCCAGCAGCCCGTGGGGGGATAGCAATCAGCCCCAGCATTTT
CASSPWGDSNQPQHF
>TRBV25-1|TRBD2|.|TRBJ2-3
TGTGCCAGCAGTGAAGGACTGGGGGGAGGGATCACAGATACGCAGTATTTT
CASSEGLGGGITDTQYF
>TRBV19|.|.|TRBJ1-6
TGTGCCAGTAGTGACGGAGGTTCACCCCTCCACTTT
CASSDGGSPLHF
>TRBV2|TRBD1|.|TRBJ1-1
TGTGCCAGCAGTGAGGACAGGGGCACTGAAGCTTTCTTT
CASSEDRGTEAFF
>TRBV6-5|.|.|TRBJ2-3
TGTGCCAGCAGAACCACAGATACGCAGTATTTT
CASRTTDTQYF
>TRBV5-6|.|.|TRBJ2-3
TGTGCCAGCAGCTTGGACCCGATTAGCACAGATACGCAGTATTTT
CASSLDPISTDTQYF
>TRBV20-1|.|.|TRBJ2-1
TGCAGTGCTAGTCAAGGGGTCAATGAGCAGTTCTTC
CSASQGVNEQFF
>TRBV7-7|.|.|TRBJ1-2
TGTGCCAGCAGCTTATGTGTGACACACGAGGTTAATAACTATGGCTACACCTTC
CASSLCVTHEVNNYGYTF
>TRBV15|.|.|TRBJ2-1
TGTGCCACCAGCAGAGCGGGACCAACCGATGAGCAGTTCTTC
CATSRAGPTDEQFF